The following is a T cell receptor beta chain sequence with its context. The sample belongs to a study of cytomegalovirus exposure and HLA in healthy donors. Primers included in the PCR were 60 Vbeta and 13 Jbeta primers. TCRdb's copy holds only in-frame clones and misses some; the assay was immunoSEQ multiplex PCR. The profile shows over 150,000 clones, 60% to 85% of them singletons. Germline V gives CDR1 SEHNR, CDR2 FQNEAQ (reference sequence). V lost 2 bases to trimming and J lost 6 bases; unmatched junction nucleotides: 4. CDR3 length: 15 amino acids. Source material: PBMCs. The clonotype was recovered from a man aged 30 to 45 in good health and CMV-seropositive. This chain connects TRBV7-9 to TRBJ2-1; TRBD1 matches 10 bases. The chain's CDR3 is CASSLRQGAANEQFF. The CDR3 region has the DNA TGTGCCAGCAGCTTAAGACAGGGGGCCGCCAATGAGCAGTTCTTC.